These 10 T cell receptor beta chains share one sample of origin, sequenced in a study of Ad26.COV2.S vaccination and SARS-CoV-2 variants. Stated treatment: around 19 received Ad26.COV2.S at low or high dose, single or two shots; roughly five received placebo; per-sample allocation not given. Samples were taken on day 63 after the first vaccine or placebo injection. The repertoire was sequenced with immunoSEQ multiplex PCR; TCRdb's copy has only in-frame clones and lacks some. The repertoire holds more than 300,000 clones, about 87% seen once, with 6.4% in the top ten. This specimen consisted of peripheral blood, obtained in a trial of Ad26.COV2.S vaccine versus placebo. The receptors were gathered from a person between 18 and 59 years old who received the Ad26.COV2.S COVID-19 vaccine or a placebo.

The chain employs TRBV6-4 and TRBJ1-1, with D uncertain. V was cut by 4 bases and J by 0 bases, with 6 bases left in between. Germline V gene sequence: CDR1 MRHNA, CDR2 SNTAGT. The CDR3 contains 13 residues. CDR3 coding DNA: TGTGCCAGCAGTGCCAAGGTGAACACTGAAGCTTTCTTT. Encoded protein: CASSAKVNTEAFF.

This clone was recorded a few times. The rearrangement uses TRBV12-5 and TRBJ1-5; 9 nucleotides align to TRBD1. After removal of 6 bases from V and 2 bases from J, the junction contained 8 bases not matched to a gene. Germline assignment: CDR1 LGHNT and CDR2 FRNRAP. The CDR3 loop spans 16 amino acids. Here the CDR3 reads CASGLDRGFGNQPQHF. For the CDR3, the DNA is TGTGCTAGTGGCTTAGACAGGGGGTTCGGCAATCAGCCCCAGCATTTT.

The CDR3 sequence: CASSRGLANEQFF. Written as DNA, the CDR3 is TGTGCCAGCAGCCGTGGACTAGCCAATGAGCAGTTCTTC. The gene calls are TRBV7-7 and TRBJ2-1; TRBD2 agrees at 8 bases. The CDR3 covers 13 residues. CDR1 and CDR2 from the germline V gene are SSHAT and FNYEAQ (reference sequence). The V segment lost 5 bases and the J segment 6 bases; nucleotides outside the gene matches: 3.

The J gene is TRBJ1-1, the V gene TRBV7-2; D is perhaps TRBD1 (5 bases). Trimming stripped 2 bases from V and 2 bases from J, with 9 bases between. CDR1 and CDR2 from the germline V gene are SGHTA and FQGNSA. The CDR3 runs to 14 residues. Here the CDR3 DNA reads TGTGCCAGCAGCTTAAGCGGGGGAAACACTGAAGCTTTCTTT. This encodes CASSLSGGNTEAFF.

The count of this clone is one. The chain combines TRBV24-1 with TRBJ2-6; D is tentatively TRBD1 or TRBD2 (5 bases each). Germline lookup yields CDR1 KGHDR and CDR2 SFDVKD. The CDR3 has 15 residues. V dropped 12 bases and J dropped 0 bases, with 14 bases sitting between them. The CDR3: CAPRDANSGANVLTF. CDR3 sequence (DNA): TGTGCCCCTAGGGACGCGAACTCTGGGGCCAACGTCCTGACTTTC.

The V and J genes are TRBV19 and TRBJ2-7; TRBD1 or TRBD2 may be the D gene (6 bases each). CDR3 length: 13 amino acids. V gave up 3 bases and J gave up 4 bases, with 10 bases separating them. Germline V gives CDR1 LNHDA, CDR2 SQIVND (reference sequence). The DNA for the CDR3 is TGTGCCAGTAGTATCCGGGGGCGGTACGAGCAGTACTTC. Translated: CASSIRGRYEQYF.

This clone was observed a few times. The sample has other DNA sequences that encode this CDR3 too. This chain joins TRBV28 and TRBJ2-7, with D maybe TRBD2 (6 bases). Trimming left V 3 bases short and J 2 bases short, with 8 bases between. Germline loops: CDR1 MDHEN, CDR2 SYDVKM. The CDR3 runs 13 residues. CDR3 DNA: TGTGCCAGCAGTTTCGGGAGAACCTACGAGCAGTACTTC. Protein sequence: CASSFGRTYEQYF.

This clone has more than one count but fewer than ten. The CDR3 loop is CASSLGSGADTQYF. The CDR3 coding sequence is TGTGCCAGCAGTTTAGGGTCCGGCGCAGATACGCAGTATTTT. This sequence joins TRBV27 and TRBJ2-3; no clear D gene. This CDR3 region has 14 residues. V lost 2 bases and J lost 4, with 10 bases in between. Germline-derived CDR1 and CDR2 are MNHEY and SMNVEV (reference sequence).

The chain has TRBV18 and TRBJ2-3; tentative D call: TRBD1 (6 bases). This CDR3 is built from 14 residues. The germline gives CDR1 KGHSH, CDR2 LQKENI. V was pared by 5 bases and J by 0 bases, with 9 bases between. The CDR3 spells CASSVDRSTDTQYF. CDR3 DNA sequence: TGTGCCAGCTCAGTGGACAGAAGCACAGATACGCAGTATTTT.

This chain links TRBV5-1 with TRBJ1-1; D ambiguous. Trimming cost V 2 bases and J 0 bases, with 2 bases left between them. CDR1 SGHRS and CDR2 YFSETQ come from the germline V gene. This CDR3 spans 12 amino acids. CDR3 in DNA: TGCGCCAGCAGCTTATTGAACACTGAAGCTTTCTTT. This encodes CASSLLNTEAFF.